The rows below give T cell receptor beta chains drawn from one sample of a study of identifying expanded T cells in peripheral blood. Here immunoSEQ multiplex PCR was the method, and the copy in TCRdb shows in-frame clones only, minus some. The data contain fewer than 85,000 clones, about nine tenths of them singletons. Sequenced input: blood. The source is a person aged 18 to 75 in good health. CDR3s include the opening cysteine and the closing phenylalanine or tryptophan. A D gene is named only where the DNA matches it firmly. Rows may omit the clone size; those that give it use once, few, many or a size class.

>few|TRBD1|TRBV5-4|TRBJ1-3
TGTGCCAGCAGCTTGGCCGGACAGGGGTCGAAAGACATATATTTT
CASSLAGQGSKDIYF
>few|TRBD1|TRBV19|TRBJ2-7
TGTGCCACTACTAACCTCGGACAGGGGGCTACCGAGCAGTACTTC
CATTNLGQGATEQYF
>-|-|TRBV20-1|TRBJ1-2
TGCAGTGCTAGTCAGGGGTATGGCTACACCTTC
CSASQGYGYTF
>-|TRBD1|TRBV10-3|TRBJ2-5
TGTGCCATCAGTGCACAGGGGGCCCTTGAGACCCAGTACTTC
CAISAQGALETQYF
>-|-|TRBV2|TRBJ1-2
TGTGCCAGCAGTGCCGCAGGATATGGCTACACCTTC
CASSAAGYGYTF
>many|-|TRBV28|TRBJ2-4
TGTGCCAACCGTACAGCGTTTGCCAAAAACATTCAGTACTTC
CANRTAFAKNIQYF
>once|-|TRBV28|TRBJ2-7
TGTGCCAGCAGTTTTGGTTACGAGCAGTACTTC
CASSFGYEQYF
>once|TRBD1|TRBV5-4|TRBJ1-4
TGTGCCAGCAGCCGACAGGGCGGTGAAAAACTGTTTTTT
CASSRQGGEKLFF
>-|-|TRBV18|TRBJ2-3
TGTGCCAGCTCACCTATGGGTACAGATACGCAGTATTTT
CASSPMGTDTQYF
>-|TRBD2|TRBV6-5|TRBJ2-7
TGTGCCAGCAATCCGGGACTAGGGACCTACGAGCAGTACTTC
CASNPGLGTYEQYF
>few|-|TRBV7-8|TRBJ2-3
TGTGCCAGCAGCGCACCAACAGGATTCACAGATACGCAGTATTTT
CASSAPTGFTDTQYF
>-|TRBD1|TRBV19|TRBJ1-5
TGTGCCAGTAGTGTGACAGGGGATAATCAGCCCCAGCATTTT
CASSVTGDNQPQHF
>-|-|TRBV7-2|TRBJ2-4
TGTGCCAGCAGCTTATCAGCCAAAAACATTCAGTACTTC
CASSLSAKNIQYF
>-|-|TRBV2|TRBJ1-5
TGTGCCAGCAGTGACCTTAACAGGGATAATCAGCCCCAGCATTTT
CASSDLNRDNQPQHF
>-|-|TRBV12-2|TRBJ1-5
TGTGCAAGTCTCCGAGACAGACGAATGGGTTCTGATAGCAATCAGCCCCAGCATTTT
CASLRDRRMGSDSNQPQHF
>-|-|TRBV19|TRBJ1-1
TGTGCCAGTAGTATACAGGGGAACACTGAAGCTTTCTTT
CASSIQGNTEAFF
>-|-|TRBV28|TRBJ1-2
TGTGCCAGCAGTACGGTCGATTATGGCTACACCTTC
CASSTVDYGYTF
>-|TRBD1|TRBV9|TRBJ1-4
TGTGCCAGCAGCCCCAGGGGGGACAGGGATGAAAAACTGTTTTTT
CASSPRGDRDEKLFF
>-|-|TRBV28|TRBJ1-1
TGTGCCAGCAGTCGCCCGGCAAAAGGCACTGAAGCTTTCTTT
CASSRPAKGTEAFF
>-|-|TRBV6-8|TRBJ2-7
TGTGCCAGCAGTATGACGAGGGGGATACTACCCTACGAGCAGTACTTC
CASSMTRGILPYEQYF
>-|-|TRBV18|TRBJ2-6
TGTGCCAGCTCACTTCAGTCCTCTGGGGCCAACGTCCTGACTTTC
CASSLQSSGANVLTF
>-|-|TRBV7-6|TRBJ2-7
TGTGCCAGCAGCTTAGAGGCAGGAACCTACGAGCAGTACTTC
CASSLEAGTYEQYF
>-|-|TRBV11-2|TRBJ2-3
TGTGCCAGCAGCTTAAACCCTACCACAGATACGCAGTATTTT
CASSLNPTTDTQYF
>-|TRBD2|TRBV4-1|TRBJ2-1
TGCGCCAGCAGCCGAAGACTAGCGGGAGGGCTGGAAGAGCAGTTCTTC
CASSRRLAGGLEEQFF
>-|-|TRBV5-4|TRBJ2-1
TGTGCCAGCAGCACACCGGGACTGAACTACAATGAGCAGTTCTTC
CASSTPGLNYNEQFF
>-|-|TRBV10-3|TRBJ1-1
TGTGCCATCAAGCCGCCCGGGGGCGGTTCTACTGAAGCTTTCTTT
CAIKPPGGGSTEAFF
>-|-|TRBV28|TRBJ1-5
TGTGCCAGCAGTTCCGGGGGGAAGGGCGATCAGCCCCAGCATTTT
CASSSGGKGDQPQHF
>-|TRBD1|TRBV4-3|TRBJ2-1
TGCGCCAGCAGCCAAGAGGGTAGGGACAGATACTACAATGAGCAGTTCTTC
CASSQEGRDRYYNEQFF
>-|-|TRBV11-1|TRBJ2-1
TGTGCCAGCAGCCTGGACTATAGCAATGAGCAGTTCTTC
CASSLDYSNEQFF
>-|TRBD1|TRBV4-2|TRBJ1-2
TGTGCCAGCAGTCATAACCAGGGGGCTGGTGGCTACACCTTC
CASSHNQGAGGYTF
>-|TRBD2|TRBV19|TRBJ2-2
TGTGCCAGTAGTATAGTAGGGACTAGCGGGAACACCGGGGAGCTGTTTTTT
CASSIVGTSGNTGELFF
>-|-|TRBV4-3|TRBJ2-5
TGCGCCAGCAGTCAGGTGGGGGGGACCCAGTACTTC
CASSQVGGTQYF
>-|TRBD2|TRBV4-1|TRBJ2-1
TGCGCCAGCAGCCGTTTAAGCGGGGAATACAATGAGCAGTTCTTC
CASSRLSGEYNEQFF
>-|-|TRBV12-5|TRBJ1-2
TGTGCTAGTGGTTTGGTACCCAAACCGGGGAACTATGGCTACACCTTC
CASGLVPKPGNYGYTF
>few|-|TRBV11-3|TRBJ2-1
TGTGCCAGCAGCTCTAGACAGCGAAATGAGCAGTTCTTC
CASSSRQRNEQFF
>-|-|TRBV27|TRBJ1-1
TGTGCCAGCAGAGAGGGAAACACTGAAGCTTTCTTT
CASREGNTEAFF
>-|-|TRBV9|TRBJ2-3
TGTGCCAGCAGCGGAGAACAGGATAGCACAGATACGCAGTATTTT
CASSGEQDSTDTQYF
>-|-|TRBV28|TRBJ2-1
TGTGCCAGCAGTTTATACGGGAGCGGGTACAATGAGCAGTTCTTC
CASSLYGSGYNEQFF
>-|-|TRBV7-2|TRBJ2-2
TGTGCCAGCAGCTTACGGACTGGGAACACCGGGGAGCTGTTTTTT
CASSLRTGNTGELFF
>-|-|TRBV19|TRBJ2-1
TGTGCCAGTAGCGGGGCGAAGTTCGGGAGTTCCTACAATGAGCAGTTCTTC
CASSGAKFGSSYNEQFF
>-|-|TRBV7-2|TRBJ2-7
TGTGCCAGCAGCCCCCTCCGGGCCTCCTACGAGCAGTACTTC
CASSPLRASYEQYF
>-|TRBD2|TRBV14|TRBJ2-5
TGTGCCAGCTCACCTGCGGGACTAGCGGATGTCAAGATGACCCAGTACTTC
CASSPAGLADVKMTQYF
>-|-|TRBV9|TRBJ2-1
TGTGCCAGCAGCGTTAGGGTGGGGAGCTCCTACAATGAGCAGTTCTTC
CASSVRVGSSYNEQFF
>few|TRBD2|TRBV5-1|TRBJ2-3
TGCGCCAGCAGCTTGGGGCGCCTAGCGGGAGGCGGTACGCAGTATTTT
CASSLGRLAGGGTQYF
>-|TRBD2|TRBV4-3|TRBJ2-5
TGCGCCAGCAGCCAAGACTGGGTTCGCGGGGGGGAGAGGGAGACCCAGTACTTC
CASSQDWVRGGERETQYF